This TCR beta chain was recorded in a study of blood T cells in healthy people across ages. The use of a sample-barcoded 5' primer and a J-beta primer mix characterized a second PCR of about 7 to 12 cycles. TCRdb re-derived calls from the 5' RACE reads in MiXCR, one entry per CDR3 protein. The table shows 600,000 to 900,000 distinct CDR3 sequences, with approximately 24% occurring only once. This clonotype was seen at least ten times. The sample was also linked to a second study, of T cells of mothers and their children.

This sequence originates from a boy under 18 in good health. The source material was blood.

In DNA form, the CDR3 reads TGTGCCAGCAGCTTCACCGGTGCCCTACAGGATACGCAGTATTTT. Protein sequence: CASSFTGALQDTQYF. V gene TRBV5-5 combines with J gene TRBJ2-3; the D is unclear. V dropped 2 bases and J dropped 6 bases, with 16 bases sitting between them. Germline-derived CDR1 and CDR2 are SGHKS and YYEKEE (reference sequence). The CDR3 totals 15 residues.